This TCR beta chain was identified during a study of metastatic and nonmetastatic thyroid tumors. Study-level points and caveats: Relative to benign nodules, malignant thyroid tumors were reportedly characterized by significantly elevated TCR beta diversity in blood and tumor.

As concerns this clone: What it binds is unknown.

V was pared by 0 bases and J by 4 bases, with 2 bases of the junction left unmatched. The CDR3 runs 15 residues. Germline CDR1 is LNHDA and CDR2 is SQIVND (reference sequence). Thyroid surgery took place with no prior treatment in any patient. MiXCR was used by TCRdb to re-call the PCR reads. The sample includes fewer than 25,000 clones, 23% of them seen just once. The TCR originated in a male donor with papillary thyroid cancer or a benign thyroid nodule (not recorded which). Some clones in this sample may be carry-over from other donors' samples. Material for sequencing was blood. The chain uses TRBV19 and TRBJ2-1, with 8 bases matching TRBD2. The CDR3 spells CASSIELADYNEQFF. The CDR3 nucleotides read TGTGCCAGTAGTATAGAACTAGCGGATTACAATGAGCAGTTCTTC.